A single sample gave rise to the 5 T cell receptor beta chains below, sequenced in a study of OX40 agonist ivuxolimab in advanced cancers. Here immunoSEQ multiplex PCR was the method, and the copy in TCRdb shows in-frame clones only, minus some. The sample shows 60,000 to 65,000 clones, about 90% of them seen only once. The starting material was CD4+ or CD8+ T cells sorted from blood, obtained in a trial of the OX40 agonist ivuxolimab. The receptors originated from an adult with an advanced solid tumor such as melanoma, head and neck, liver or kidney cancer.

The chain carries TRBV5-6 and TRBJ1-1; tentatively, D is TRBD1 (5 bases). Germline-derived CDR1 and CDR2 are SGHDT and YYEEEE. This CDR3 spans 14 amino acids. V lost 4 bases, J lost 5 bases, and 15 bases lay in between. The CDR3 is CASSEEGTSTEAFF. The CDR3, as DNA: TGTGCCAGCAGCGAGGAGGGGACCTCGACTGAAGCTTTCTTT.

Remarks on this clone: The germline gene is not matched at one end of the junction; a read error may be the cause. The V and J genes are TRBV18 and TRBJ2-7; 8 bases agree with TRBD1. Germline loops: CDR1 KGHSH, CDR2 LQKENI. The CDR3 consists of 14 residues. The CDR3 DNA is TGTGCCAGCTCCCCACAGGGGGACGGCTACGAGCAGTACTTC. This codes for CASSPQGDGYEQYF.

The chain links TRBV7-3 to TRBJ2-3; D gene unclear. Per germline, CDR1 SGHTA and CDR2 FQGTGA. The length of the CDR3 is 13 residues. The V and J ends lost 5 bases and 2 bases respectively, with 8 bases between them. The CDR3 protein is CASSLDFTDTQYF. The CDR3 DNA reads TGTGCCAGCAGCCTCGATTTCACAGATACGCAGTATTTT.

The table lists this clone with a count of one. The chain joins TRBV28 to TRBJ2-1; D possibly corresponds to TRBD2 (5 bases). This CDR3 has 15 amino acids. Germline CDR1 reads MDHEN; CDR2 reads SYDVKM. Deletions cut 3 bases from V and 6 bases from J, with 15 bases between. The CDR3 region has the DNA TGTGCCAGCAGTTTCCTAGCTCAAGTGGGCAATGAGCAGTTCTTC. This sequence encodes CASSFLAQVGNEQFF.

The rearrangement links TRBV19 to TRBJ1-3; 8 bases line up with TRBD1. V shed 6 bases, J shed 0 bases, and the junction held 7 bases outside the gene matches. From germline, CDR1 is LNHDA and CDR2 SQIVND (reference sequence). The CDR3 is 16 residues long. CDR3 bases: TGTGCCAGTAGCTTGACAGGGGCCAACTCTGGAAACACCATATATTTT. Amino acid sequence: CASSLTGANSGNTIYF.